The entry below describes one TCR beta chain. The data were taken from a study of graft-versus-host responses after intestinal transplantation. Germline CDR1 is KGHSY and CDR2 is FQNENV. Trimming took off 2 bases at V and 8 bases at J, with 15 bases between the two ends. This CDR3 comprises 14 residues. Measured with immunoSEQ multiplex PCR; TCRdb has only the in-frame clones, and not every one. The data show about 19,000 clones, with roughly 40% seen just once and approximately 0.84% held by the top ten. The origin of this receptor is a human patient who received an intestinal transplant. The sample was alloreactive CD4+ T cells from a mixed lymphocyte reaction culture, taken before intestinal transplant. Stated subset: CFSE-low proliferating T cells sorted from roughly six-day pre-transplant mixed lymphocyte reaction (GvH or HvG direction). This sequence joins TRBV16 and TRBJ1-1, with a possible D match to TRBD1 (6 bases). Here the CDR3 DNA reads TGTGCCAGCAGCCAAAGGGGGGACCTTCGAGAAGCTTTCTTT. Encoded protein: CASSQRGDLREAFF. Variable domain in full (rest from reference TRBV16 and TRBJ1-1): GEEVAQTPKHLVRGEGQKAKLYCAPIKGHSYVFWYQQVLKNEFKFLISFQNENVFDETGMPKERFSAKCLPNSPCSLEIQATKLEDSAVYFCASSQRGDLREAFFGQGTRLTVV.